Sequencing of this T cell receptor beta chain was carried out in a study of metastatic and nonmetastatic thyroid tumors (TCRdb year 2020). About the investigation overall: For patients with malignant and with benign thyroid disease, the researchers compared repertoires between peripheral blood samples and tumor or nodule tissue samples. Beyond this particular receptor, the publication reports: TCR beta diversity was reported as significantly higher in malignant tumors than in benign nodules, in both blood and tumor samples.

None of the patients had been given any treatment before thyroid surgery. Using T-cell receptor beta sequencing, the researchers looked back retrospectively at clinical samples from patients, gathered between the early 2010s and the late 2010s. By share, this clone ranks as medium-sized (0.01 to 0.1%). Its antigen is still unknown. Base qualities are missing; no much larger clone stands one base away. Libraries were built with PCR. Sequencing was carried out with an Illumina HiSeq 4000. High-throughput sequencing was used to profile the TCR beta-chain CDR3 region of each patient. The paper's data handling went like this. CDR3 differences across clinicopathological groups were used to build a classifier for discriminating distant-metastatic papillary thyroid cancer patients. Repertoire diversity was assessed with the Shannon index, and tumor-blood repertoire similarity with the Morisita-Horn index. TCRdb itself trimmed the public reads at Q25 with fastp, ran MiXCR and retained productive beta chains. These V and J calls are TCRdb output, not the study's own analysis. The sample data list some 5,000 clones, and more than 15% of these were observed just once. The top ten clonotypes cover over 15% of the sample.

V and J are trimmed by 3 bases and 2 bases, and the gene matches miss 6 bases of the junction. As encoded in the germline V gene (reference sequence), CDR1 is DFQATT while CDR2 is SNEGSKA. From cysteine to phenylalanine, the CDR3 is 16 amino acids long. The read is trimmed to its CDR3 DNA, 48 bases read in frame from base 1. This TCR derives from a female donor with papillary thyroid cancer or a benign thyroid nodule (not recorded which). Some clones in this sample may be carry-over from other donors' samples. Sequencing was performed on adjacent normal tissue. The chain couples TRBV20-1 to TRBJ2-3, and TRBD2 aligns with 12 junction nucleotides. The nucleotides are TGCAGTGCTAGCCAGCTAGCGGGAGGGGCCACAGATACGCAGTATTTT. Its protein reads: CSASQLAGGATDTQYF.